This T cell receptor (beta chain) appears in the sequencing data of a study of vaccination and CD4 T cells after COVID-19. On the study more broadly: The convalescents, six males and four females, included two who were Hispanic. Blood was drawn a median around 72 days post second dose, range 14 to 241.

CDR3 size: 13 residues. The V gene lost 1 base and the J gene lost 6 bases, with 6 bases spanning the gap. Looked up from germline, CDR1 is SEHNR and CDR2 is FQNEAQ (reference sequence). Time point noted: late sampling 161 to 241 days after vaccination in a few convalescent patients. This sample's treatment: roughly 10-day PBMC culture with coronavirus spike peptide pools or control peptides (ViraFEST assay). First, ViraFEST expanded antigen-specific T cells with peptide pools, and next it sequenced the TCRs. There were positive PCR dates ranging from March to December 2020, all predating US Alpha, Beta and Delta variants. As regards this clonotype: Its antigen remains unknown.

Oncomine TCR Beta short-read sequencing was applied to DNA from cultured CD4+ T cells. TCRdb re-called the PCR reads with MiXCR, one entry per CDR3 protein. The data contain tens of thousands of distinct CDR3 sequences, roughly 38% of them singletons. This chain joins TRBV7-9 and TRBJ2-2, with D unclear. The specimen was CD4+ T cells from blood, cultured in vitro, collected about 7 months after SARS-CoV-2 vaccination. The receptor's source is a human donor who had recovered from COVID-19. In DNA form, the CDR3 reads TGTGCCAGCAGCTTAGGGTTGGCCGGGGAGCTGTTTTTT. The encoded protein is CASSLGLAGELFF.